These 3 T cell receptor beta chains were sequenced from one sample in a study of cytomegalovirus exposure and HLA in healthy donors. The PCR made use of 60 Vbeta and 13 Jbeta primers. TCRdb keeps only in-frame clones here, not all; method: immunoSEQ multiplex PCR. The table shows more than 70,000 clones, with 76% occurring only once. Sequencing was performed on PBMCs. All receptors derive from a man aged 35 to 55 in good health and CMV-seronegative.

CDR3 sequence reads: CASRSHIPGTPTYEQYF. CDR3 DNA: TGTGCCAGCAGATCACATATCCCGGGGACACCGACCTACGAGCAGTACTTC. V and J are TRBV25-1 and TRBJ2-7; TRBD1 might be the D (6 bases). The germline gives CDR1 MGHDK, CDR2 SYGVNS. This CDR3 spans 17 amino acids. V lost 6 bases, J lost 2 bases, and 23 bases lay in between.

The rearrangement uses TRBV9 and TRBJ2-3; a possible D gene is TRBD2 (5 bases). V lost 6 bases, J lost 2 bases, and 19 bases lay in between. The CDR3 runs 16 residues. Germline V gives CDR1 SGDLS, CDR2 YYNGEE. The CDR3, as DNA: TGTGCCAGCACCCCCGACATGGCGGGCCCCACAGATACGCAGTATTTT. Protein: CASTPDMAGPTDTQYF.

The rearrangement links TRBV5-4 to TRBJ2-3, with 9 bases identical to TRBD1. The CDR3 contains 16 residues. Looked up from germline, CDR1 is SGHNT and CDR2 is YYREEE (reference sequence). The ends lost 1 base at V and 4 bases at J; junction bases unmatched: 7. In nucleotides, the CDR3 is TGTGCCAGCAGCTTGCGGGGACAGGGACGGGCAGATACGCAGTATTTT. This sequence encodes CASSLRGQGRADTQYF.